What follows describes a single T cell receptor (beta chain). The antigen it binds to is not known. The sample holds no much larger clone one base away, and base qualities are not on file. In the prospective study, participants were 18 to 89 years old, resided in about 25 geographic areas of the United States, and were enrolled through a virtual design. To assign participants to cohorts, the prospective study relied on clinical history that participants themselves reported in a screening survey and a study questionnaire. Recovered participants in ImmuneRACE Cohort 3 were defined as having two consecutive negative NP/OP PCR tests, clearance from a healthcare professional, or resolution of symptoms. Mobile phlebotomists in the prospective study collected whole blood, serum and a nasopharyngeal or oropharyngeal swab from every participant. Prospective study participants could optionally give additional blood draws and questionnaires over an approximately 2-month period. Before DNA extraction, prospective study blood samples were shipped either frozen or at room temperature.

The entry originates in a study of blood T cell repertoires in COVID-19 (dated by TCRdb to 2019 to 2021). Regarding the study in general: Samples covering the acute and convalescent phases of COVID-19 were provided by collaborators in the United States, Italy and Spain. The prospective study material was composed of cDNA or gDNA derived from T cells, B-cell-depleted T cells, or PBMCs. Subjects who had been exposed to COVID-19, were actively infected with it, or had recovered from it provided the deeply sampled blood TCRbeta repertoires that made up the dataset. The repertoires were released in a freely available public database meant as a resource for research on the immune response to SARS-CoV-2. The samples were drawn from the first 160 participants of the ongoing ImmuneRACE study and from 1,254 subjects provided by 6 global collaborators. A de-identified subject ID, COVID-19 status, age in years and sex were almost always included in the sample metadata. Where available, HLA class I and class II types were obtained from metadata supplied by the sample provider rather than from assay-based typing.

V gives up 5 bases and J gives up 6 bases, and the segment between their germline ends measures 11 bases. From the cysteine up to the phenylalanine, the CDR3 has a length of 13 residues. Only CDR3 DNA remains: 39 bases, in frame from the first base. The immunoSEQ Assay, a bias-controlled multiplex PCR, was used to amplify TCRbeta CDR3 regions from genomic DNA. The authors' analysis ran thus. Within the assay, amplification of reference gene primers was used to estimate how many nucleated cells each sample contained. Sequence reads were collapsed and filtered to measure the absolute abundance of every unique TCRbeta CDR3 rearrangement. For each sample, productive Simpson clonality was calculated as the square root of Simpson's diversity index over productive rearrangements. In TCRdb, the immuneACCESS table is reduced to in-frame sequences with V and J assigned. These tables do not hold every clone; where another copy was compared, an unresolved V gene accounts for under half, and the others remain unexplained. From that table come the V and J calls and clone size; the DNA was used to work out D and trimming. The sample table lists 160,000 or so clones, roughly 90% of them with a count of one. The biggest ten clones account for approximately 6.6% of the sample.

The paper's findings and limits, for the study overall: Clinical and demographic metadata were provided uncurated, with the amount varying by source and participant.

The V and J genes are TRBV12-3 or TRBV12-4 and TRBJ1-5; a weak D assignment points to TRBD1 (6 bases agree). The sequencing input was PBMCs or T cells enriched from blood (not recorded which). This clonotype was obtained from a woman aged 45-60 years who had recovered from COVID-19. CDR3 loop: CASSQGLLQPQHF. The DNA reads TGTGCCAGCAGTCAGGGGCTCCTTCAGCCCCAGCATTTT.